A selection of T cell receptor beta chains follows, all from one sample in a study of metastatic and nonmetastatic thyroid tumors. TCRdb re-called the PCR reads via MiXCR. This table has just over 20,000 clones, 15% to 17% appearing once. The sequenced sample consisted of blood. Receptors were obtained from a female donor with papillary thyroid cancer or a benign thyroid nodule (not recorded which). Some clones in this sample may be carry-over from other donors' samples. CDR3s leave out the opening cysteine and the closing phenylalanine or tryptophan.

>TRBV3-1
ASSQAGFGDTQY
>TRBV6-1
ASGWTAYEQY
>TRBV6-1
ASREDTSGANVLT
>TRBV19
ASSIRSSNQPQH
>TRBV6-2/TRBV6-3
ASSYAGGATDTQY
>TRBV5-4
ASSFRTSGAETQY
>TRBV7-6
ASSLGLAGAGELF
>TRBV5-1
ASSFREVGTDTQY
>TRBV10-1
ASSPGQGRVTDTQY
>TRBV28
ASLGLAGVDRDTQY
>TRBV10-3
AISEGSTDTQY
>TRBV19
ASSSWTGYEQY
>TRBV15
ATSMRTASYEQY
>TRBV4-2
ASSQDQGSTAIKETQY
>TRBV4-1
ASSQGPEGYYEQY
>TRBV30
AWSRAGWNTEAF
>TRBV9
ASSVPSVEWSTDTQY
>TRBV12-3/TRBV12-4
ASSTTMNTEAF
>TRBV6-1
ATPPGRGHEQY
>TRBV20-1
SARGGLAGTTDTQY
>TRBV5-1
ASSLPRGSTDTQY
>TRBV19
ASSLRRDRADTQY
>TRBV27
ASMAPVQVPYEQH
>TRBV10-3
AISAPTGSHEQY
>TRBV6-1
ASSDSVAEQY
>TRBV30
AWRYAGVSYTEAF
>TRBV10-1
ASSAETTNYGYT
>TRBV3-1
ASSQRRGLNEQF
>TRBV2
ASRGERGGREKLF